A single sample is the source of the 5 T cell receptor beta chains below, sequenced in a study of beta chain features in type 1 diabetes. General study points: People with Type 1 diabetes carried modestly yet significantly shorter TCRB CDR3s in all four CD4+ subsets.

Expressed TCRB transcripts were sequenced after all isolated RNA was converted to cDNA. The table came from immunoSEQ multiplex PCR; TCRdb's copy has only in-frame clones and leaves some out. Here the sample spans about 640,000 clones, over 10% being singletons. These receptors' targets are unknown. The sample comprised naive CD4+ T cells from blood. These receptors were collected from a man younger than 40 with type 1 diabetes.

This clone was counted a few times. This chain connects TRBV6-5 to TRBJ1-6, with a possible D match to TRBD1 (6 bases). The V end lost 8 bases, the J end lost 8 bases, and 16 bases lay between the germline ends. Germline V lookup: CDR1 MNHEY, CDR2 SVGAGI. This CDR3 comprises 14 residues. This CDR3 reads CASHTAGADSPLHF. As DNA, the CDR3 is TGTGCCAGCCATACGGCGGGGGCTGATTCACCCCTCCACTTT.

This clone was seen more than once but under ten times. The chain is built from TRBV29-1 and TRBJ1-4; D not resolved. The CDR3 is 12 residues long. Trimming stripped 5 bases from V and 7 bases from J, with 11 bases between. CDR1 is SQVTM and CDR2 is ANQGSEA in the germline V gene. CDR3 bases: TGCAGCGTTCGGAGCGATTCTGAAAAACTGTTTTTT. This translates into CSVRSDSEKLFF.

The chain couples TRBV2 to TRBJ2-3, with a possible D match to TRBD2 (7 bases). Germline values: CDR1 SNHLY, CDR2 FYNNEI. The ends were cut back, 9 bases at V and 0 bases at J, with 10 bases in the middle. The CDR3 is made up of 13 amino acids. The CDR3 here is CARRGGSTDTQYF. CDR3 coding DNA: TGTGCCAGGAGGGGGGGAAGCACAGATACGCAGTATTTT.

A few counts support this clone. The CDR3 protein is CASSQDRASTDTQYF. CDR3 in DNA: TGCGCCAGCAGCCAAGATAGGGCTAGCACAGATACGCAGTATTTT. The genes are TRBV4-3 and TRBJ2-3; D not resolved. Germline CDR1 LGHNA, CDR2 YSLEER. CDR3 length: 15 residues. With 0 bases removed from V and 0 bases from J, the gap between germline ends came to 7 bases.

This clone was recorded a few times. This CDR3 is also generated by other DNA sequences in the sample. The CDR3 DNA sequence: TGTGCCAGCAGCGTAGTGTCAGGTAACACTGAAGCTTTCTTT. This sequence encodes CASSVVSGNTEAFF. The rearrangement joins TRBV9 to TRBJ1-1, with D unclear. CDR1 SGDLS and CDR2 YYNGEE come from the germline V gene. This CDR3 has 14 amino acids. V lost 0 bases and J lost 2, with 8 bases in between.